The entry that follows covers one TCR beta chain sequence. The CDR3 totals 14 residues. V trimming: 5 bases; J trimming: 5 bases; junction bases outside the gene matches: 7. Germline V lookup: CDR1 LGHDT, CDR2 YNNKEL (reference sequence). The sample comes from a study of blood T cell repertoires in COVID-19. Here immunoSEQ multiplex PCR was the method, and the copy in TCRdb shows in-frame clones only, minus some. The table has under 80,000 clones, approximately 80% seen once. The sequenced sample was peripheral blood. The gene calls are TRBV3-1 (or the pseudogene TRBV3-2) and TRBJ1-1; 8 positions agree with TRBD1. This clonotype was sampled from a woman aged 55-69 years with acute or convalescent COVID-19. CDR3 loop: CASSTRTGLTEAFF. The CDR3 coding sequence is TGTGCCAGCAGCACGAGGACAGGGTTGACTGAAGCTTTCTTT.